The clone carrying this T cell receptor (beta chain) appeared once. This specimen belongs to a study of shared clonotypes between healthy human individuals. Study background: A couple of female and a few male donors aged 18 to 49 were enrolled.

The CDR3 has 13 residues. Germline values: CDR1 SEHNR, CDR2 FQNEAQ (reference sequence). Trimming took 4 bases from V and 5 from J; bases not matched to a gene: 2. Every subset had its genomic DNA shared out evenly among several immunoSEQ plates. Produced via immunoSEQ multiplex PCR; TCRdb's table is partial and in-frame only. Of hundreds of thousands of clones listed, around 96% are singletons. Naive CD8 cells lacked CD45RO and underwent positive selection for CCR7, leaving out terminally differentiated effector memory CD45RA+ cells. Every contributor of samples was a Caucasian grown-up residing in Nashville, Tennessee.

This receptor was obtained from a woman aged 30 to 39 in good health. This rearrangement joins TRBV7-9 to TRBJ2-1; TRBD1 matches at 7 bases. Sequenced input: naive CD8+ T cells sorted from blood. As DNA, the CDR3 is TGTGCCAGCAGCTGGACAGGTCACAATGAGCAGTTCTTC. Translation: CASSWTGHNEQFF.